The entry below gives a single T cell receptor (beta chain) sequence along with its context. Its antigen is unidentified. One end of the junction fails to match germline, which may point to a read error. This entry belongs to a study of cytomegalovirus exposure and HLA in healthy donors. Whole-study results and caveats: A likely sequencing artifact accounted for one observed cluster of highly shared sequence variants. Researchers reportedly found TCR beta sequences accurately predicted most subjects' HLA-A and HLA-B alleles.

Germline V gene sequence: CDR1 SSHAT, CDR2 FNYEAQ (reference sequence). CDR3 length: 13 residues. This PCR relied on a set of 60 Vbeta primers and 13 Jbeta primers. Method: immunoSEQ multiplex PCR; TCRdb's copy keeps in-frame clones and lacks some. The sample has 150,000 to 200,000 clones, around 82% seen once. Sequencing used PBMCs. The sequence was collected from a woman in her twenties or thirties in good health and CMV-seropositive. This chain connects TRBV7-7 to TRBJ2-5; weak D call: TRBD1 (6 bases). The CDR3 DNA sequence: TGTGCTAGCAGCTTAGGAAGGGGGGAGACCCAGTACTTC. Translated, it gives CASSLGRGETQYF.